The 11 T cell receptor beta chains reported below all come from one sample, sequenced in a study of PD-L1 blockade in urothelial cancer. The protocol was immunoSEQ multiplex PCR, while the TCRdb copy is restricted to in-frame clones and leaves out a portion. The sample holds about 86,000 clones; more than 75% are singletons and the top ten take approximately 15%. Time point reported: pretreatment peripheral blood. Here the sequenced sample was PBMCs, taken around atezolizumab (anti-PD-L1) treatment. These TCRs come from a man aged 55-75 years with urothelial cancer.

This chain joins TRBV18 and TRBJ1-1; possibly TRBD1 for D (6 bases). Germline CDR1 is KGHSH and CDR2 is LQKENI. This CDR3 is built from 13 residues. The V end lost 1 base, the J end lost 11 bases, and 14 bases lay between the germline ends. DNA of the CDR3: TGTGCCAGCTCACCACGGGCAGGGGAGATGGCTTTCTTT. Translated: CASSPRAGEMAFF.

This chain links TRBV30 with TRBJ1-3, with 7 positions matching TRBD1. The ends lost 4 bases at V and 5 bases at J; junction bases unmatched: 2. The CDR3 is made up of 12 amino acids. Germline V CDR1 and CDR2: GTSNPN, SVGIG (reference sequence). The CDR3 protein is CAWTDRRNTIYF. The CDR3 coding sequence is TGTGCCTGGACGGACAGGAGAAACACCATATATTTT.

The V call is TRBV19, the J call TRBJ1-1; D gene unclear. With 7 bases removed from V and 4 bases from J, the gap between germline ends came to 19 bases. From germline, CDR1 is LNHDA and CDR2 SQIVND (reference sequence). The CDR3 runs 15 residues. CDR3 sequence (DNA): TGTGCCAGTACCAAAACGGGTCCCTCATTCACTGAAGCTTTCTTT. Protein sequence: CASTKTGPSFTEAFF.

This clone has only one observation. The chain uses TRBV6-5 and TRBJ2-3, with 7 bases aligning to TRBD2. V was pared by 5 bases and J by 10 bases, with 15 bases of the junction left unmatched. The CDR3 has 15 residues. Germline-derived CDR1 and CDR2 are MNHEY and SVGAGI. The CDR3 loop is CASSARGEREVSQYF. The DNA for the CDR3 is TGTGCCAGCAGTGCCCGGGGAGAGCGGGAAGTTTCGCAGTATTTT.

The V call is TRBV5-4, the J call TRBJ2-1, with D maybe TRBD1 (6 bases). Germline V lookup: CDR1 SGHNT, CDR2 YYREEE (reference sequence). V shed 4 bases and J shed 6 bases, with 14 bases lying between them. This CDR3 spans 14 amino acids. CDR3 DNA sequence: TGTGCCAGCAGCCCACCCGACAGGAGCAATGAGCAGTTCTTC. It specifies CASSPPDRSNEQFF.

The CDR3 region has the DNA TGTGCCAGCAGTGAATCTGGGGACAAGAGCAATCAGCCCCAGCATTTT. Translated: CASSESGDKSNQPQHF. The rearrangement uses TRBV25-1 and TRBJ1-5, with D possibly being TRBD1 (6 bases). CDR1 MGHDK and CDR2 SYGVNS come from the germline V gene. CDR3 length: 16 residues. Trimming cost V 1 base and J 1 base, with 11 bases left between them.

This clone occurred once. The chain carries TRBV7-2 and TRBJ2-4; tentative D call: TRBD2 (6 bases). Trimming shortened V by 6 bases and J by 2 bases, and 14 bases separated the two germline ends. Germline assignment: CDR1 SGHTA and CDR2 FQGNSA. CDR3 length equals 15 residues. CDR3 residues: CASSSGLYSKNIQYF. CDR3 DNA sequence: TGTGCCAGCAGTTCGGGACTTTATTCCAAAAACATTCAGTACTTC.

The chain combines TRBV7-2 with TRBJ1-1, with D possibly matching TRBD1 (5 bases). Per the germline V gene, CDR1 is SGHTA and CDR2 is FQGNSA. V was pared by 2 bases and J by 0 bases, with 10 bases between. The CDR3 has 15 amino acids. The DNA of the CDR3 is TGTGCCAGCAGCTTAAATTTAGGGGTGAACACTGAAGCTTTCTTT. Its protein product is CASSLNLGVNTEAFF.

The rearrangement links TRBV9 to TRBJ2-2; D unclear. The CDR3 runs to 14 residues. Germline CDR1 SGDLS, CDR2 YYNGEE. V was trimmed by 1 base and J by 0 bases, leaving 4 bases between them. CDR3 DNA sequence: TGTGCCAGCAGCGTACGCGCGAACACCGGGGAGCTGTTTTTT. Its translation is CASSVRANTGELFF.

The chain recombines TRBV11-3 with TRBJ2-5; TRBD2 is a possible D gene (6 bases). Germline V lookup: CDR1 SGHNT, CDR2 YENEEA. Trimming stripped 5 bases from V and 5 bases from J, with 15 bases between. This CDR3 contains 14 residues. The CDR3, as DNA: TGTGCCAGCAGCACTCGGACTACTCCGGAGACCCAGTACTTC. Its translation is CASSTRTTPETQYF.

The chain's CDR3 is CAWSRWSGELFF. DNA for the CDR3: TGTGCCTGGAGTCGGTGGTCCGGGGAGCTGTTTTTT. V usage is TRBV30 and J usage is TRBJ2-2; D gene uncertain. CDR3 length: 12 residues. V lost 2 bases to trimming and J lost 6 bases, with 7 bases between them. Germline values: CDR1 GTSNPN, CDR2 SVGIG (reference sequence).